The rows below give T cell receptor beta chains drawn from one sample of a study of shared clonotypes between healthy human individuals. Sequenced by immunoSEQ multiplex PCR; TCRdb stores in-frame clones only, minus some. This sample has 200,000 to 250,000 clones, with under 80% found just once. What was sequenced was memory CD4+ T cells sorted from blood. These receptors came from a young man in good health. The conserved cysteine and the conserved F or W are not part of the CDR3 here. Clone size is shown for a subset of rows, as once, few, many or a class of expanded clone.

V gene	clone size	CDR3 protein
TRBV29-1	NA	SVGVGETQY
TRBV7-3	NA	ASSSSAERTGELF
TRBV5-1	NA	ASSAGPGRGTEAF
TRBV5-1	few	ASSLYGTEEETQY
TRBV5-1	once	ASSLGTGENYGYT
TRBV27	NA	ATSETGTLSQPQH
TRBV9	NA	ASSPRTSGRAVLETQY
TRBV27	NA	ASSLESGELF
TRBV7-9	NA	ASSSLKHSTDTQY
TRBV18	few	ASSPNRYNEQF
TRBV28	NA	ASSGTSGIRRKYEQF
TRBV4-2	NA	ASSQWPLSYEQY
TRBV18	NA	ASSPLGQANTGELF
TRBV6-6	NA	ASSKLGTGVGNIQY
TRBV11-2	NA	ASSSYLRDRSYYEQY
TRBV28	NA	ASKAHNEQF
TRBV28	NA	ASSASETRDTQY
TRBV5-6	NA	ASSKGQGAWQPQH
TRBV28	NA	ASSFRLVSEAF
TRBV15	NA	ATSRDGREKLF
TRBV27	NA	ASRLAGISYNEQF
TRBV29-1	once	SKRDSETQY